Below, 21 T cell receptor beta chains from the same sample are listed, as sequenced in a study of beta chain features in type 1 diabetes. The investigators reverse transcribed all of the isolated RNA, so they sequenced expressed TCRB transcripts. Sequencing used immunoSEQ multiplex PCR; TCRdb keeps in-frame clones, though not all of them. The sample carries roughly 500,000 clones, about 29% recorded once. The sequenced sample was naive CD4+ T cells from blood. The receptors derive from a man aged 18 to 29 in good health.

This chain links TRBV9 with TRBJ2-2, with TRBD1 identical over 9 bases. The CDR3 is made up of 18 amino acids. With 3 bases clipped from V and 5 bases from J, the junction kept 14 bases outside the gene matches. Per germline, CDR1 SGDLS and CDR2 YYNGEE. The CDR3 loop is CASSATIPGQGATGELFF. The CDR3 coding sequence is TGTGCCAGCAGCGCGACGATACCGGGACAGGGCGCGACCGGGGAGCTGTTTTTT.

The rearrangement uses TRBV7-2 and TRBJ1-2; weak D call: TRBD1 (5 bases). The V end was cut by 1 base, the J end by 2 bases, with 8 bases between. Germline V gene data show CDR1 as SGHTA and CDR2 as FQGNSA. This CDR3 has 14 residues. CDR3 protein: CASSLDSGNYGYTF. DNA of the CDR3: TGTGCCAGCAGCTTAGATTCAGGGAACTATGGCTACACCTTC.

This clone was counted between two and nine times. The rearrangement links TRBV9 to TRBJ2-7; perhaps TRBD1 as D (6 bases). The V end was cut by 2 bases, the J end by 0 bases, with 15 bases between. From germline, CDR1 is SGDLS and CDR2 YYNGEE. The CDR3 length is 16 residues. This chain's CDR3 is CASSVAGAGASYEQYF. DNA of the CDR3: TGTGCCAGCAGCGTGGCTGGGGCAGGGGCCTCCTACGAGCAGTACTTC. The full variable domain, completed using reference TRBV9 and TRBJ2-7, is DSGVTQTPKHLITATGQRVTLRCSPRSGDLSVYWYQQSLDQGLQFLIQYYNGEERAKGNILERFSAQQFPDLHSELNLSSLELGDSALYFCASSVAGAGASYEQYFGPGTRLTVT.

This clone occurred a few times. CDR3 protein: CAIRETGSDEQFF. The DNA of the CDR3 is TGTGCCATCAGGGAGACAGGGAGTGATGAGCAGTTCTTC. The chain employs TRBV10-3 and TRBJ2-1; TRBD1 aligns across 7 bases. After removal of 6 bases from V and 8 bases from J, the junction contained 7 bases not matched to a gene. The CDR3 runs 13 residues. Germline V gene lookup returns CDR1 ENHRY and CDR2 SYGVKD.

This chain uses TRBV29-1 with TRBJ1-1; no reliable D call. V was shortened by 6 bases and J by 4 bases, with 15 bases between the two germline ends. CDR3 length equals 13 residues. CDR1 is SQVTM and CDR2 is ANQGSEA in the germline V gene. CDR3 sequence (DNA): TGCAGCGTCGCAGGACTGGCGGCCACTGAAGCTTTCTTT. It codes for CSVAGLAATEAFF.

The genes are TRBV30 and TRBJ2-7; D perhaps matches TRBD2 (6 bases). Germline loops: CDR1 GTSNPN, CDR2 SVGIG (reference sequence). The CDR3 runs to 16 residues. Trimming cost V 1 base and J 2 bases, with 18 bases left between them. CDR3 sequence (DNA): TGTGCCTGGAGTGCCAGCCGTGGGAGGCCCGCCTACGAGCAGTACTTC. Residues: CAWSASRGRPAYEQYF. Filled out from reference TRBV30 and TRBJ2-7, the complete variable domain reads SQTIHQWPATLVQPVGSPLSLECTVEGTSNPNLYWYRQAAGRGLQLLFYSVGIGQISSEVPQNLSASRPQDRQFILSSKKLLLSDSGFYLCAWSASRGRPAYEQYFGPGTRLTVT.

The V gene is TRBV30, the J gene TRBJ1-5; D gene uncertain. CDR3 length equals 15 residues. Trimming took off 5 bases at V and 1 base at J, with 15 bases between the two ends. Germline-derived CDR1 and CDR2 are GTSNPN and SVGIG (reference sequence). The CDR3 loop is CAWAPWGGSNQPQHF. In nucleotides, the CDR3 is TGTGCCTGGGCTCCTTGGGGTGGGAGCAATCAGCCCCAGCATTTT.

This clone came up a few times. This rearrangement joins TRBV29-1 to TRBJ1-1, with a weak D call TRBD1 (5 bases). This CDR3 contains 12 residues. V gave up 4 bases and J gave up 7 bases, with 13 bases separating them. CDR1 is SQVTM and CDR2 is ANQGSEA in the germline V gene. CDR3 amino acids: CSVVRADGEAFF. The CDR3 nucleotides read TGCAGCGTTGTCAGGGCAGACGGTGAAGCTTTCTTT.

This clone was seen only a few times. CDR3 amino acids: CASSATGQTNYGYTF. CDR3 nucleotides: TGCGCCAGCAGCGCTACAGGGCAGACTAACTATGGCTACACCTTC. The chain combines TRBV4-1 with TRBJ1-2; possible D gene TRBD1, 6 bases. Germline CDR1 is MGHRA and CDR2 is YSYEKL. This CDR3 region has 15 residues. Deletions cut 5 bases from V and 0 bases from J, with 13 bases between.

For the CDR3, the DNA is TGTGCCAGTAGTATAAATCTAGCGGGGTCCTACGAGCAGTACTTC. Protein sequence: CASSINLAGSYEQYF. V and J are TRBV19 and TRBJ2-7; 9 bases are shared with TRBD2. Germline CDR1 and CDR2: LNHDA and SQIVND (reference sequence). This CDR3 has 15 residues. The V segment lost 2 bases and the J segment 1 base; nucleotides outside the gene matches: 3.

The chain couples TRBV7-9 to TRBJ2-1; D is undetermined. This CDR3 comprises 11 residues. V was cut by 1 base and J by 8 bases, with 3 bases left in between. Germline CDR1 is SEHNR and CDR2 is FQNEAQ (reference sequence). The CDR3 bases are TGTGCCAGCAGCTTAGAGGATGAGCAGTTCTTC. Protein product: CASSLEDEQFF. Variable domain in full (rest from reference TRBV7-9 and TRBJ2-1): DTGVSQNPRHKITKRGQNVTFRCDPISEHNRLYWYRQTLGQGPEFLTYFQNEAQLEKSRLLSDRFSAERPKGSFSTLEIQRTEQGDSAMYLCASSLEDEQFFGPGTRLTVL.

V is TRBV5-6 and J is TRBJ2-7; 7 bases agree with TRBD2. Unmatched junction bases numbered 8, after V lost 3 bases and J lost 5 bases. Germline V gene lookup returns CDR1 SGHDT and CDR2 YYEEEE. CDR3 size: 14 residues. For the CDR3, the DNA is TGTGCCAGCAGCTGGAATGTTGCGGGGGACGAGCAGTACTTC. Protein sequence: CASSWNVAGDEQYF.

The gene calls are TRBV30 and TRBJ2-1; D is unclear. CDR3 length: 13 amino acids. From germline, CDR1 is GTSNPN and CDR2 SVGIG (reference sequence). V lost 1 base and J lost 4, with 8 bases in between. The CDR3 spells CAWSDAAYNEQFF. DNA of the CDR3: TGTGCCTGGAGTGATGCCGCATACAATGAGCAGTTCTTC.

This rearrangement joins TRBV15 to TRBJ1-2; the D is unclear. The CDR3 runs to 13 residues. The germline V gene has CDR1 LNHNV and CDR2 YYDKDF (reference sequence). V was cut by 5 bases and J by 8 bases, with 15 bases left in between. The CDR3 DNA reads TGTGCCACCAGCGTAGTTGGTCTCGGGGGCTACACCTTC. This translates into CATSVVGLGGYTF.

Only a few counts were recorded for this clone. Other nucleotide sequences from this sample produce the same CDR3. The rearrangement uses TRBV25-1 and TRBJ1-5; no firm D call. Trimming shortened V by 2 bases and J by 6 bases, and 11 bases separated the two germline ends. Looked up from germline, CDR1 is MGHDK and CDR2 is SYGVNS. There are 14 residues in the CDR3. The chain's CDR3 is CASSEPGGSQPQHF. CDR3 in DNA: TGTGCCAGCAGTGAACCGGGAGGTAGTCAGCCCCAGCATTTT.

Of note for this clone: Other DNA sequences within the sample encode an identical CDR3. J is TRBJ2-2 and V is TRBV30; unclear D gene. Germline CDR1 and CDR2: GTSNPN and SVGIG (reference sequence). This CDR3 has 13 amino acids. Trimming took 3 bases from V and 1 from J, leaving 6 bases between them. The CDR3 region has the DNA TGTGCCTGGAGAGGCCAGAACACCGGGGAGCTGTTTTTT. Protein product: CAWRGQNTGELFF.

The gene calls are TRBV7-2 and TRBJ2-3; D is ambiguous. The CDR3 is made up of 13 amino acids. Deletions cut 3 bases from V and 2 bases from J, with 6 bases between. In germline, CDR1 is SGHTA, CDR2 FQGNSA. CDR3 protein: CASSFVFTDTQYF. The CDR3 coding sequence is TGTGCCAGCAGCTTTGTCTTCACAGATACGCAGTATTTT. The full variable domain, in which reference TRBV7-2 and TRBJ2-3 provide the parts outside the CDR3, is GAGVSQSPSNKVTEKGKDVELRCDPISGHTALYWYRQSLGQGLEFLIYFQGNSAPDKSGLPSDRFSAERTGGSVSTLTIQRTQQEDSAVYLCASSFVFTDTQYFGPGTRLTVL.

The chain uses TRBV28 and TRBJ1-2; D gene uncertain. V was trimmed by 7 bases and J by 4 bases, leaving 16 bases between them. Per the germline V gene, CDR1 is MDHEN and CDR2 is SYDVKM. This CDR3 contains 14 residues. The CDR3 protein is CASIRETASYGYTF. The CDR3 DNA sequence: TGTGCCAGCATTCGAGAGACTGCTAGCTATGGCTACACCTTC.

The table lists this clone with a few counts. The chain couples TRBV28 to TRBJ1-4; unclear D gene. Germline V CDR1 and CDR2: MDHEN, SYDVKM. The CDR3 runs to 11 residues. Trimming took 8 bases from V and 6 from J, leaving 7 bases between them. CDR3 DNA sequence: TGTGCCAGCGCTTTGGATGAAAAACTGTTTTTT. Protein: CASALDEKLFF.

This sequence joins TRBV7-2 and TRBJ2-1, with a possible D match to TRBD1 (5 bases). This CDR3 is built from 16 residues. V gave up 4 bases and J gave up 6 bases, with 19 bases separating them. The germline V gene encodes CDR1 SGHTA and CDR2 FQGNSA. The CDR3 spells CASSWTGLQGGNEQFF. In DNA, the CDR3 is TGTGCCAGCAGCTGGACCGGGCTTCAGGGTGGCAATGAGCAGTTCTTC.

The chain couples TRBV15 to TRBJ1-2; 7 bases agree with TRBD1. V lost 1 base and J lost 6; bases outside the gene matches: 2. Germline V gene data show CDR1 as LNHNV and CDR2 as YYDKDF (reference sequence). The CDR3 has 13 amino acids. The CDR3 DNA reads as TGTGCCACCAGCAGAGGACAGGGAGATGGCTACACCTTC. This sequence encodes CATSRGQGDGYTF.